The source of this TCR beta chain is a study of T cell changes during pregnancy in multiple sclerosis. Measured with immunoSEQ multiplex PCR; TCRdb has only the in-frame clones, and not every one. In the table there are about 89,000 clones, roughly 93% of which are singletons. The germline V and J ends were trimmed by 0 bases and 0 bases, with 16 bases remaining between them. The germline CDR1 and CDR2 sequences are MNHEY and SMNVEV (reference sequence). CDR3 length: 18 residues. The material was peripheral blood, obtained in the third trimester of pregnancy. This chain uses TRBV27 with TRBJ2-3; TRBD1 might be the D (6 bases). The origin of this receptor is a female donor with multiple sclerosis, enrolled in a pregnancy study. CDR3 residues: CASSLSGQGTPSTDTQYF. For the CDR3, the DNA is TGTGCCAGCAGTTTATCTGGCCAGGGGACCCCTAGCACAGATACGCAGTATTTT.